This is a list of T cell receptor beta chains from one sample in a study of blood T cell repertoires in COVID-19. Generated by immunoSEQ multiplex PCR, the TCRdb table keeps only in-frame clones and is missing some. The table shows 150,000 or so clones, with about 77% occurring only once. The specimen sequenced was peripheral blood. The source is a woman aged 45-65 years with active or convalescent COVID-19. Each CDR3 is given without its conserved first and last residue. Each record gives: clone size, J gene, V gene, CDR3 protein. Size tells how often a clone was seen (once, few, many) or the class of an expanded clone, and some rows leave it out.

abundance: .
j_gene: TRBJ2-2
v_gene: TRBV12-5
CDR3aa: ASGLARTGGNTGELF

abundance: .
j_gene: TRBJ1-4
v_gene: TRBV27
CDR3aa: ASSHETGREKLF

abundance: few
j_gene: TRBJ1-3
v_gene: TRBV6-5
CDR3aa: ASSESIYSGNTIY

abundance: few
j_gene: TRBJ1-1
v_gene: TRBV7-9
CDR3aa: ASSVDRGRAF

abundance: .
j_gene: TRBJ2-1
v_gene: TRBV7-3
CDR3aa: ASSLARGGYEQF

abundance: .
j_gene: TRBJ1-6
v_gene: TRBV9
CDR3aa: ASSSGGVEFYNSPLH

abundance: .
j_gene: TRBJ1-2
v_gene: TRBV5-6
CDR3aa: ASSLGRFANYGYT

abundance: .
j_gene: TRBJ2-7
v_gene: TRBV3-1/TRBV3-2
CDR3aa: ASSPQDRGVREQY

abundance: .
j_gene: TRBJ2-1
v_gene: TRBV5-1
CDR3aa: ASSLWVAGSSYNEQF

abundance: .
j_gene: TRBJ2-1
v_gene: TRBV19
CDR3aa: ASSISSGGASYNEQF

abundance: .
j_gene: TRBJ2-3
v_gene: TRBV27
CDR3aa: ASSWGADTQY

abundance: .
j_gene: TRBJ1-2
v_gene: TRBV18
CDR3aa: ASSPNSGTGDGYT

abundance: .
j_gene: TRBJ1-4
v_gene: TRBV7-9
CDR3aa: ASSFPGEGEKLF

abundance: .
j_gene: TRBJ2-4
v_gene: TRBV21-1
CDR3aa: ASSKAVRGRRGKNIQY

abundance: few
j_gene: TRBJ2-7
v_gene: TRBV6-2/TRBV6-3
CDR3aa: ASSYSPGQGGFSNEQY

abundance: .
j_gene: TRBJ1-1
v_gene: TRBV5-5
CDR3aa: ASSWTTGSAAEAF

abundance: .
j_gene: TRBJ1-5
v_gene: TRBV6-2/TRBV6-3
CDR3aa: ASSYRGRTDNQPQH

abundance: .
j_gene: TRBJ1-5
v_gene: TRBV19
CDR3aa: ASSQGFNQPQH

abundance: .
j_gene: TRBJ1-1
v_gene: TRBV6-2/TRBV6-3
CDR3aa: ASSSRRTMNTEAF

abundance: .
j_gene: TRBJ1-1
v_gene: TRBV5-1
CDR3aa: ASSTLDRGTEAF

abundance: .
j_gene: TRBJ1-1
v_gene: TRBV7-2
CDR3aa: ASSFLDSFYEAF

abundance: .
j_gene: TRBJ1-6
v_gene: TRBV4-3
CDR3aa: ASSQHTGQYNSPLH

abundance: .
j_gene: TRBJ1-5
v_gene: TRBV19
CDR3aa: ASSIGGQGQPQH